This TCR beta chain is drawn from a study of Ad26.COV2.S vaccination and SARS-CoV-2 variants. The CDR3 covers 14 residues. Germline assignment: CDR1 MGHRA and CDR2 YSYEKL. The junction had 6 bases not matched to a gene; V was cut back by 5 bases and J by 4 bases. Treatment given: 19 received Ad26.COV2.S at low or high dose, single or two shots; about 5 received placebo; per-sample allocation not given. Specimens were obtained on day 63 following the first vaccine or placebo injection. Based in Boston, the donor was an adult of 18-55 years. The data were produced by immunoSEQ multiplex PCR, yet TCRdb's version contains in-frame clones alone and is incomplete. This table holds approximately 300,000 clones, 85% found once.

This material consisted of peripheral blood, taken in a trial of Ad26.COV2.S vaccine versus placebo. The clonotype comes from a person aged 18-65 years who received the Ad26.COV2.S COVID-19 vaccine or a placebo. The rearrangement links TRBV4-1 to TRBJ1-2, with TRBD1 identical over 8 bases. This CDR3 is CASSAGDRGYGYTF. CDR3 nucleotides: TGCGCCAGCAGCGCGGGAGACAGGGGCTATGGCTACACCTTC.